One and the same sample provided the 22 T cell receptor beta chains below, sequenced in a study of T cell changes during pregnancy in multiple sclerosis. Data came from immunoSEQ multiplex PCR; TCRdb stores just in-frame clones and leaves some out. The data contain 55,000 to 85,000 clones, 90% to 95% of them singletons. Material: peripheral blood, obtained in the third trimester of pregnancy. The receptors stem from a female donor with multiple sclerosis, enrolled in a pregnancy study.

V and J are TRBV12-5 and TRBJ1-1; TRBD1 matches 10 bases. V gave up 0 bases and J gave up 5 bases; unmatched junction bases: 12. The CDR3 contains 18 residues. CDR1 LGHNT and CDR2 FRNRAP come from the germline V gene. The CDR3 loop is CASGLVRPLGQGRTEAFF. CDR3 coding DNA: TGTGCTAGTGGTTTGGTGAGGCCTTTGGGACAGGGGCGGACTGAAGCTTTCTTT.

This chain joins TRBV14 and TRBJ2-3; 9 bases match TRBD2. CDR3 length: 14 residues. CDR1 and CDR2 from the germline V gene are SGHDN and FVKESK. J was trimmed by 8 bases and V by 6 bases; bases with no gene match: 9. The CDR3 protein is CASSGGGAPVTQYF. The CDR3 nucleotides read TGTGCCAGCAGTGGCGGGGGGGCCCCGGTTACGCAGTATTTT.

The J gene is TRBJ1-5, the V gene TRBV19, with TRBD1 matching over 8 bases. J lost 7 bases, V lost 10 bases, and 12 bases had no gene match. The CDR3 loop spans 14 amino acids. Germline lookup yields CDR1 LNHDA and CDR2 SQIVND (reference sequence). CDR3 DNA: TGTGCCACTTCGACAGGGGTCAGGAGACAGCCCCAGCATTTT. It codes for CATSTGVRRQPQHF.

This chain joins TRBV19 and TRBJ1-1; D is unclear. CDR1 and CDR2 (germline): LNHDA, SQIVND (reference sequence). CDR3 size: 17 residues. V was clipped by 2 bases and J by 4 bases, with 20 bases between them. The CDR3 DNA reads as TGTGCCAGTAGTATACTGTTGACACCCAACGTGGGCACTGAAGCTTTCTTT. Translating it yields CASSILLTPNVGTEAFF.

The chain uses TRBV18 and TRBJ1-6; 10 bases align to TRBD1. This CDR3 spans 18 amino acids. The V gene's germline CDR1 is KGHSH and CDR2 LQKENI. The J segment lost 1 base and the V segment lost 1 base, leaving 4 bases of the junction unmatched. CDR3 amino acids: CASSPQTGGISYNSPLHF. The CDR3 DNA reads TGTGCCAGCTCACCACAGACAGGGGGCATTTCCTATAATTCACCCCTCCACTTT.

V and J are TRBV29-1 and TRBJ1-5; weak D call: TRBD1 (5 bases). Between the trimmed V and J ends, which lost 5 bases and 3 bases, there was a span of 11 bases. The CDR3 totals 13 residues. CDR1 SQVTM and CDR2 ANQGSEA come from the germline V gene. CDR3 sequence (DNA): TGCAGCGTTCAGACAGCGCTCAATCAGCCCCAGCATTTT. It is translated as CSVQTALNQPQHF.

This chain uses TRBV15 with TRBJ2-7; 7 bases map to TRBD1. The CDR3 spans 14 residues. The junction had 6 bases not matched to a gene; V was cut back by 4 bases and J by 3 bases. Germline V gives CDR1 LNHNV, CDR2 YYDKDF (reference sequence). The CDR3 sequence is CATSTTGSLYEQYF. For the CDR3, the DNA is TGTGCCACCAGCACGACAGGGTCCCTCTACGAGCAGTACTTC.

CDR3 DNA: TGTGCCAGCAGCAACGGGGTTAGCTCGTCCTACGAGCAGTACTTC. Translating it yields CASSNGVSSSYEQYF. The genes are TRBV9 and TRBJ2-7; a weak D match, TRBD2 (5 bases). CDR1 and CDR2 (germline): SGDLS, YYNGEE. This CDR3 has 15 amino acids. The ends were cut back, 4 bases at V and 1 base at J, with 15 bases in the middle.

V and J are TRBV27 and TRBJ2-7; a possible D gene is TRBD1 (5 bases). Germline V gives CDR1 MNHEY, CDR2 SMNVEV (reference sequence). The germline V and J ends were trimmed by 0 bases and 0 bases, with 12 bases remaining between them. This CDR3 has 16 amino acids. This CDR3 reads CASSLSPPDSSYEQYF. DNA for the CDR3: TGTGCCAGCAGTTTATCCCCGCCAGACAGCTCCTACGAGCAGTACTTC.

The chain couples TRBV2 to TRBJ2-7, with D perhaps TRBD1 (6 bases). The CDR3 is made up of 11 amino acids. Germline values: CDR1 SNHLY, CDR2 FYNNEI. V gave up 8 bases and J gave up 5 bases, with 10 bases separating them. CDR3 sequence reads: CASLRGNEQYF. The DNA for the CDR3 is TGTGCCAGCCTCAGGGGCAACGAGCAGTACTTC. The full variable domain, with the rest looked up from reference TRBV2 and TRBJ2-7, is EPEVTQTPSHQVTQMGQEVILRCVPISNHLYFYWYRQILGQKVEFLVSFYNNEISEKSEIFDDQFSVERPDGSNFTLKIRSTKLEDSAMYFCASLRGNEQYFGPGTRLTVT.

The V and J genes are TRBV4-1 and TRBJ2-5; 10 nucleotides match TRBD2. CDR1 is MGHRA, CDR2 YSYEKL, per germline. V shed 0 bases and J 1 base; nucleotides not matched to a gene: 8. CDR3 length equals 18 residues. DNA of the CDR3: TGCGCCAGCAGCCAAGATCTGGGAAGACTAGCGGGCCAAGAGACCCAGTACTTC. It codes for CASSQDLGRLAGQETQYF.

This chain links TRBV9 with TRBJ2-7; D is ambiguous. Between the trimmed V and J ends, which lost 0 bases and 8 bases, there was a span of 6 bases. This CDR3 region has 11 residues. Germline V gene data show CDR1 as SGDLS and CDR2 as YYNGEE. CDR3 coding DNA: TGTGCCAGCAGCGTAGGCGGTCAGCAGTACTTC. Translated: CASSVGGQQYF.

CDR3 in DNA: TGCGCCAGCAGCTTGCAGTCTAGCGGGAATTACAATGAGCAGTTCTTC. Amino acid sequence: CASSLQSSGNYNEQFF. The J gene is TRBJ2-1, the V gene TRBV5-1; 9 nucleotides line up with TRBD2. The V segment lost 1 base and the J segment 4 bases; nucleotides outside the gene matches: 6. There are 16 residues in the CDR3. CDR1 SGHRS and CDR2 YFSETQ come from the germline V gene. Complete variable domain (other parts from reference TRBV5-1 and TRBJ2-1): KAGVTQTPRYLIKTRGQQVTLSCSPISGHRSVSWYQQTPGQGLQFLFEYFSETQRNKGNFPGRFSGRQFSNSRSEMNVSTLELGDSALYLCASSLQSSGNYNEQFFGPGTRLTVL.

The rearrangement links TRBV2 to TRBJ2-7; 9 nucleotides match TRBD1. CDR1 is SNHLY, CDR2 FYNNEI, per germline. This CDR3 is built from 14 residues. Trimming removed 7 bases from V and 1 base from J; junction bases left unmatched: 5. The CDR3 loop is CASKGGQGSYEQYF. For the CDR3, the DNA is TGTGCCAGCAAAGGGGGACAGGGTTCCTACGAGCAGTACTTC.

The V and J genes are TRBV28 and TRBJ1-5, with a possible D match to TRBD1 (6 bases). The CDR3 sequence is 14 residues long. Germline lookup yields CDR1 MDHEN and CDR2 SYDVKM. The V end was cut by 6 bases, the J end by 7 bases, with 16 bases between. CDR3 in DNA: TGTGCCAGCAGCCCCGGACAGTTGATACAGCCCCAGCATTTT. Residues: CASSPGQLIQPQHF.

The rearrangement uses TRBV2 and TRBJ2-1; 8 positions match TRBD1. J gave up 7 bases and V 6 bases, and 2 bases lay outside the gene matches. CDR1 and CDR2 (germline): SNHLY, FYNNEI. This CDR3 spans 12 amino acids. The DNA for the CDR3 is TGTGCCAGCAGAAGACAGGGGAATGAGCAGTTCTTC. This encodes CASRRQGNEQFF.

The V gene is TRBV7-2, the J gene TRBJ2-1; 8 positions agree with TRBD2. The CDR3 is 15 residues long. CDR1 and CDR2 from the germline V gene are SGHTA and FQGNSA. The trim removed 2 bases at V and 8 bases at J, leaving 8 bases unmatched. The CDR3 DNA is TGTGCCAGCAGCTTAATGGGCGGGGGGTTCGATGAGCAGTTCTTC. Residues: CASSLMGGGFDEQFF. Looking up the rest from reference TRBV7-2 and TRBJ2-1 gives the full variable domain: GAGVSQSPSNKVTEKGKDVELRCDPISGHTALYWYRQSLGQGLEFLIYFQGNSAPDKSGLPSDRFSAERTGGSVSTLTIQRTQQEDSAVYLCASSLMGGGFDEQFFGPGTRLTVL.

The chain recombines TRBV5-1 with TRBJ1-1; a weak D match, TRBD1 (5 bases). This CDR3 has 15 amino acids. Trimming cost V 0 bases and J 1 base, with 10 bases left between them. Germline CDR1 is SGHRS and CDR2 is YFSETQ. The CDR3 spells CASSLAAGRNTEAFF. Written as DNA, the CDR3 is TGCGCCAGCAGCTTGGCCGCGGGACGGAACACTGAAGCTTTCTTT.

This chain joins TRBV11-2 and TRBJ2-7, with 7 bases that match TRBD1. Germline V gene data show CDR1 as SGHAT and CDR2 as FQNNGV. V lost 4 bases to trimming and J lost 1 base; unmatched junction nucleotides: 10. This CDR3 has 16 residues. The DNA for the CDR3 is TGTGCCAGCAGCTCCAGTCAGGGACAGACTTCCTACGAGCAGTACTTC. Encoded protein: CASSSSQGQTSYEQYF.

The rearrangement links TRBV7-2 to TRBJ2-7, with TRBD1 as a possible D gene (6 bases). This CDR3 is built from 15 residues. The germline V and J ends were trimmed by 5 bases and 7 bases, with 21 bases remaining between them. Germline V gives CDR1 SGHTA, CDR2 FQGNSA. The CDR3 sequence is CASSHSGQNPGEQYF. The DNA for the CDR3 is TGTGCCAGCAGCCATTCCGGACAGAATCCGGGTGAGCAGTACTTC.

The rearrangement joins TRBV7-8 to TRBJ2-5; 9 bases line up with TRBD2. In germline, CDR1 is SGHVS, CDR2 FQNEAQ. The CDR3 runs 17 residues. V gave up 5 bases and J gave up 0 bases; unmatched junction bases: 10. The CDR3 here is CASSALPSGMYQETQYF. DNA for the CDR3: TGTGCCAGCAGCGCACTTCCTAGCGGGATGTACCAAGAGACCCAGTACTTC.

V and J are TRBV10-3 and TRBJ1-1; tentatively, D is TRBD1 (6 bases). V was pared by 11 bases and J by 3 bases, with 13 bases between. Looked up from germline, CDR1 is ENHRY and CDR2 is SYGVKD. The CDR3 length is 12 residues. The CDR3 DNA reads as TGTGCCTCTAGACAGGCCGACACTGAAGCTTTCTTT. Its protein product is CASRQADTEAFF.